These 30 T cell receptor beta chains were sequenced from one sample in a study of shared clonotypes between healthy human individuals. The method was immunoSEQ multiplex PCR; TCRdb's version includes in-frame clones alone and lacks a portion of them. The sample shows about 470,000 clones, roughly 83% of them seen only once. Material: PBMCs. The receptors originated from a woman aged 40 to 50 in good health. Some clones in this sample may be carry-over from other donors' samples.

DNA of the CDR3: TGTGCCAGCAGCATCAGGGGGAGTTATACCGGGGAGCTGTTTTTT. Its translation: CASSIRGSYTGELFF. The chain combines TRBV5-4 with TRBJ2-2; 7 nucleotides match TRBD1. After removal of 4 bases from V and 5 bases from J, the junction contained 8 bases not matched to a gene. Germline-derived CDR1 and CDR2 are SGHNT and YYREEE (reference sequence). The CDR3 runs to 15 residues.

The J gene is TRBJ2-7, the V gene TRBV5-1; 8 bases map to TRBD1. The CDR3 has 16 residues. V was clipped by 3 bases and J by 7 bases; unmatched bases: 15. Germline CDR1 reads SGHRS; CDR2 reads YFSETQ. The CDR3 is CASSWTGLVRFEEQYF. CDR3 bases: TGCGCCAGCAGCTGGACAGGGCTAGTGAGATTTGAAGAGCAGTACTTC.

The rearrangement links TRBV5-1 to TRBJ1-4; 8 positions match TRBD1. Germline CDR1 is SGHRS and CDR2 is YFSETQ. The CDR3 is 15 amino acids. Trimming removed 0 bases from V and 8 bases from J; junction bases left unmatched: 6. DNA of the CDR3: TGCGCCAGCAGCTTGGGCCCGGGACAGGACGAAAAACTGTTTTTT. Its protein is CASSLGPGQDEKLFF.

The CDR3: CASSGTASYNEQFF. The CDR3 coding sequence is TGTGCCAGCAGTGGGACAGCTTCCTACAATGAGCAGTTCTTC. The rearrangement uses TRBV28 and TRBJ2-1; TRBD1 matches 7 bases. Germline assignment: CDR1 MDHEN and CDR2 SYDVKM. The CDR3 is 14 amino acids. After removal of 5 bases from V and 1 base from J, the junction contained 2 bases not matched to a gene.

The chain recombines TRBV28 with TRBJ2-5, with a weak D call TRBD2 (5 bases). Germline CDR1 is MDHEN and CDR2 is SYDVKM. CDR3 length equals 15 residues. With 3 bases removed from V and 9 bases from J, the gap between germline ends came to 20 bases. CDR3 bases: TGTGCCAGCAGTTTCCCTCTGGACCCTAGCCCGGCCCAGTACTTC. The encoded protein is CASSFPLDPSPAQYF.

The chain recombines TRBV27 with TRBJ1-4, with 10 bases lining up with TRBD1. This CDR3 contains 19 residues. The V gene's germline CDR1 is MNHEY and CDR2 SMNVEV (reference sequence). Germline trimming cut 5 bases from V and 0 bases from J; bases unmatched to any gene: 12. The CDR3 here is CASSPFPGQGIATNEKLFF. CDR3 coding DNA: TGTGCCAGCAGTCCCTTCCCGGGACAGGGGATTGCAACTAATGAAAAACTGTTTTTT.

This clone has only a few counts. The V call is TRBV7-9, the J call TRBJ2-1; 13 bases agree with TRBD2. Per the germline V gene, CDR1 is SEHNR and CDR2 is FQNEAQ (reference sequence). V gave up 8 bases and J gave up 9 bases; unmatched junction bases: 7. The CDR3 length is 14 residues. The DNA for the CDR3 is TGTGCCAGCGAAACCGGGACTAGCGGGGTTGAGCAGTTCTTC. Translated: CASETGTSGVEQFF.

The chain employs TRBV5-1 and TRBJ2-1, with 14 bases identical to TRBD2. Losses at the gene ends were 4 bases for V and 1 base for J; bases not matched to a gene: 4. CDR1 SGHRS and CDR2 YFSETQ come from the germline V gene. The CDR3 extends over 17 amino acids. CDR3 sequence (DNA): TGCGCCAGCAGCCTGACTAGCGGGAGGGGTTCCTACAATGAGCAGTTCTTC. Protein: CASSLTSGRGSYNEQFF.

This rearrangement joins TRBV7-8 to TRBJ2-1; 10 bases are a match to TRBD2. J lost 4 bases, V lost 10 bases, and 7 bases had no gene match. CDR1 and CDR2 from the germline V gene are SGHVS and FQNEAQ. This CDR3 contains 14 residues. The CDR3 DNA reads as TGTGCCACTTCCGGGACTAGCGTATACAATGAGCAGTTCTTC. Translated: CATSGTSVYNEQFF.

V and J are TRBV19 and TRBJ2-2; D gene ambiguous. The V end was cut by 3 bases, the J end by 0 bases, with 5 bases between. The CDR3 spans 14 residues. Germline V gives CDR1 LNHDA, CDR2 SQIVND (reference sequence). In DNA, the CDR3 is TGTGCCAGTAGTATTGGGCCGAACACCGGGGAGCTGTTTTTT. Its translation: CASSIGPNTGELFF.

This clone has more than one count but fewer than ten. The chain employs TRBV4-3 and TRBJ2-1; weak D call: TRBD2 (5 bases). The CDR3 extends over 14 amino acids. The V gene's germline CDR1 is LGHNA and CDR2 YSLEER. Trimming pared 8 bases from V and 2 bases from J, leaving 13 bases between. In DNA, the CDR3 is TGCGCCAGCTCATGGTCGCGGGCCTACAATGAGCAGTTCTTC. It yields the protein CASSWSRAYNEQFF.

In this sample, this clone turned up a few times. This specimen includes other DNA sequences encoding the same CDR3. The chain uses TRBV5-1 and TRBJ2-5; the D gene could be TRBD1 or TRBD2 (7 bases each). The CDR3 extends over 14 amino acids. The V gene's germline CDR1 is SGHRS and CDR2 YFSETQ. The V end lost 0 bases, the J end lost 3 bases, and 9 bases lay between the germline ends. This CDR3 reads CASSLAGGEETQYF. In DNA form, the CDR3 reads TGCGCCAGCAGCTTGGCAGGGGGGGAAGAGACCCAGTACTTC.

The CDR3 loop reads CASSGAGENEQFF. The CDR3, as DNA: TGTGCCAGCAGCGGGGCTGGCGAGAATGAGCAGTTCTTC. The chain combines TRBV6-5 with TRBJ2-1, with D possibly being TRBD1 or TRBD2 (5 bases each). The CDR3 extends over 13 amino acids. The germline CDR1 and CDR2 sequences are MNHEY and SVGAGI. V was cut by 6 bases and J by 7 bases, with 13 bases left in between.

This chain links TRBV4-1 with TRBJ2-5; 14 nucleotides match TRBD2. With 1 base clipped from V and 4 bases from J, the junction kept 5 bases outside the gene matches. The CDR3 runs to 17 residues. The germline V gene encodes CDR1 MGHRA and CDR2 YSYEKL. This CDR3 reads CASSQVGTSGSGETQYF. The CDR3, as DNA: TGCGCCAGCAGCCAAGTCGGGACTAGCGGGAGCGGAGAGACCCAGTACTTC.

In DNA form, the CDR3 reads TGTGCCAGCAGCTACCAGACTAGCGGGAGTGGCGATACGCAGTATTTT. Encoded protein: CASSYQTSGSGDTQYF. V and J are TRBV13 and TRBJ2-3, with 12 nucleotides matching TRBD2. V shed 4 bases and J 6 bases; nucleotides not matched to a gene: 8. From germline, CDR1 is PRHDT and CDR2 FYEKMQ (reference sequence). The CDR3 length is 16 residues.

V and J are TRBV30 and TRBJ1-4, with TRBD1 matching 8 bases. The CDR3 runs 14 residues. Germline trimming cut 2 bases from V and 10 bases from J; bases unmatched to any gene: 9. The germline V gene encodes CDR1 GTSNPN and CDR2 SVGIG (reference sequence). The CDR3 sequence is CAWSKVDREGKLFF. The CDR3 DNA reads TGTGCCTGGAGTAAGGTGGACAGGGAGGGAAAACTGTTTTTT.

CDR3 DNA: TGTGCCAGCAGCGACGGGACAGCCAAGAATGAAAAACTGTTTTTT. It encodes CASSDGTAKNEKLFF. The chain recombines TRBV5-4 with TRBJ1-4, with 7 nucleotides matching TRBD1. This CDR3 is built from 15 residues. Germline CDR1 SGHNT, CDR2 YYREEE (reference sequence). The junction had 8 bases not matched to a gene; V was cut back by 4 bases and J by 5 bases.

CDR3 sequence (DNA): TGTGCCATCAGTGAGGGTAGCAATCAGCCCCAGCATTTT. It translates to CAISEGSNQPQHF. This chain links TRBV10-3 with TRBJ1-5; no clear D gene. The germline gives CDR1 ENHRY, CDR2 SYGVKD. V shed 2 bases and J shed 0 bases, with 2 bases lying between them. CDR3 size: 13 residues.

The J gene is TRBJ2-5, the V gene TRBV7-9; 13 positions agree with TRBD2. The junction had 13 bases not matched to a gene; V was cut back by 4 bases and J by 5 bases. The CDR3 runs to 18 residues. Germline assignment: CDR1 SEHNR and CDR2 FQNEAQ (reference sequence). The CDR3 DNA sequence: TGTGCCAGCAGCTCGGGACAGACGACTAGCGGGAGGTCCGAGACCCAGTACTTC. Protein: CASSSGQTTSGRSETQYF.

The rearrangement joins TRBV6-5 to TRBJ2-1; 9 bases map to TRBD2. Germline V gene sequence: CDR1 MNHEY, CDR2 SVGAGI. The CDR3 sequence is 15 residues long. The V and J ends lost 5 bases and 8 bases, in that order; junction bases with no gene match: 10. The CDR3 DNA reads TGTGCCAGCAGTGTGACTAGCGGTTCGAGGGATGAGCAGTTCTTC. Amino acids: CASSVTSGSRDEQFF.

This clone showed up many times. This chain uses TRBV7-9 with TRBJ2-7; D is perhaps TRBD1 (5 bases). V was pared by 4 bases and J by 2 bases, with 9 bases between. There are 13 residues in the CDR3. Per the germline V gene, CDR1 is SEHNR and CDR2 is FQNEAQ (reference sequence). CDR3 bases: TGTGCCAGCAGCTCCAGGACACCCTACGAGCAGTACTTC. It translates to CASSSRTPYEQYF.

This sequence joins TRBV2 and TRBJ1-2, with D maybe TRBD1 (5 bases). The CDR3 runs 15 residues. The germline gives CDR1 SNHLY, CDR2 FYNNEI. Between the trimmed V and J ends, which lost 6 bases and 1 base, there was a span of 15 bases. CDR3 sequence (DNA): TGTGCCAGCAGAACCACTACAGGAAATAACTATGGCTACACCTTC. The encoded protein is CASRTTTGNNYGYTF. The whole variable domain, filled in from reference TRBV2 and TRBJ1-2, reads EPEVTQTPSHQVTQMGQEVILRCVPISNHLYFYWYRQILGQKVEFLVSFYNNEISEKSEIFDDQFSVERPDGSNFTLKIRSTKLEDSAMYFCASRTTTGNNYGYTFGSGTRLTVV.

This chain connects TRBV30 to TRBJ2-3; the match to TRBD1 covers 9 bases. This CDR3 has 15 residues. CDR1 GTSNPN and CDR2 SVGIG come from the germline V gene (reference sequence). V lost 8 bases, J lost 1 base, and 10 bases stayed unmatched. For the CDR3, the DNA is TGTGCCGGGATGGGGACAGGGCGCGGCACAGATACGCAGTATTTT. Translation: CAGMGTGRGTDTQYF.

Only a few counts were recorded for this clone. The CDR3 protein is CAWSNRPDQPQHF. The CDR3 nucleotides read TGTGCCTGGAGCAACAGGCCCGATCAGCCCCAGCATTTT. The rearrangement uses TRBV30 and TRBJ1-5; D perhaps matches TRBD1 (5 bases). Deletions cut 3 bases from V and 5 bases from J, with 11 bases between. The CDR3 has 13 residues. Looked up from germline, CDR1 is GTSNPN and CDR2 is SVGIG (reference sequence).

This clone came up many times. This sequence joins TRBV30 and TRBJ2-2, with TRBD1 as a possible D gene (5 bases). V was pared by 2 bases and J by 8 bases, with 12 bases between. The CDR3 is made up of 13 amino acids. Germline V gene lookup returns CDR1 GTSNPN and CDR2 SVGIG (reference sequence). The CDR3 nucleotides are TGTGCCTGGAGTATCAGGGAAGTGGGGGAGCTGTTTTTT. Translated, it gives CAWSIREVGELFF.

V and J are TRBV28 and TRBJ1-3; D is ambiguous. The CDR3 spans 15 residues. Germline V gene lookup returns CDR1 MDHEN and CDR2 SYDVKM. With 3 bases removed from V and 0 bases from J, the gap between germline ends came to 9 bases. The chain's CDR3 is CASSFGVGSGNTIYF. The CDR3 DNA is TGTGCCAGCAGTTTTGGTGTTGGCTCTGGAAACACCATATATTTT.

Many counts were recorded for this clone. The rearrangement links TRBV4-2 to TRBJ2-5; 7 bases fit TRBD1. The CDR3 is 15 residues long. J was trimmed by 5 bases and V by 2 bases; bases with no gene match: 8. The V gene's germline CDR1 is LGHNA and CDR2 YNFKEQ. This CDR3 reads CASSQSRQGGETQYF. DNA for the CDR3: TGTGCCAGCAGCCAATCCCGACAGGGTGGGGAGACCCAGTACTTC.

The chain employs TRBV20-1 and TRBJ2-7; 7 bases are a match to TRBD1. The V and J ends lost 6 bases and 5 bases, in that order; junction bases with no gene match: 4. Germline CDR1 DFQATT, CDR2 SNEGSKA (reference sequence). The CDR3 has 11 amino acids. The DNA for the CDR3 is TGCAGTGCGGTAGGGGGCGACGAGCAGTACTTC. As protein: CSAVGGDEQYF.

This clone showed up just once. The V call is TRBV5-1, the J call TRBJ1-2; a possible D gene is TRBD1 (6 bases). Per the germline V gene, CDR1 is SGHRS and CDR2 is YFSETQ. V dropped 2 bases and J dropped 5 bases, with 22 bases sitting between them. The CDR3 length is 17 residues. The CDR3 loop reads CASSLVTGPGGTYGYTF. CDR3 DNA: TGCGCCAGCAGCTTAGTCACAGGGCCAGGAGGGACTTATGGCTACACCTTC.

This clone was observed a single time. V and J are TRBV6-6 and TRBJ2-7; 11 positions match TRBD2. The CDR3 sequence is 15 residues long. V dropped 4 bases and J dropped 5; count of bases not matched to a gene: 7. In germline, CDR1 is MNHNY, CDR2 SVGAGI (reference sequence). As DNA, the CDR3 is TGTGCCAGCAGTTTAATAGCGGGAGGGCCCAACGAGCAGTACTTC. Protein: CASSLIAGGPNEQYF.